This T cell receptor beta chain came from a study of T-cell reconstitution after alpha-beta-depleted transplantation in children. Broader study findings: Newly made T cells mostly supplied T-cell counts and diversity one year after transplant.

Unique molecular identifiers were incorporated into the prepared TCRbeta library. MiXCR, applied by TCRdb to the PCR reads, yields one record per CDR3 protein. The sample consists of approximately 430,000 distinct CDR3 sequences, roughly 17% of them appearing once. The CDR3 has 15 residues. Trimming took off 3 bases at V and 8 bases at J, with 19 bases between the two ends. Germline CDR1 and CDR2: DFQATT and SNEGSKA (reference sequence). On this clonotype itself: The target antigen is unknown.

The specimen was PBMCs, mostly from graft donor cells, collected 360 days after TCRalphabeta/CD19-depleted stem cell transplant. The origin of this receptor is a boy in the first two years of life who had a stem cell transplant for Wiskott-Aldrich syndrome, so the T cells may come from the graft donor. The chain has TRBV20-1 and TRBJ2-2; no clear D gene. CDR3 sequence (DNA): TGCAGTGCTAGCCAGGATTTGGCACGGCTTGGGGAGCTGTTTTTT. This sequence encodes CSASQDLARLGELFF.